These T cell receptor beta chains were read from a single sample in a study of T cell responses to AZD1222 COVID-19 vaccine. This table comes from immunoSEQ multiplex PCR, and its TCRdb copy is limited to in-frame clones, with some not included. Of approximately 140,000 clones listed, around 90% are singletons. The material was peripheral blood, obtained 28 days after the second AZD1222 dose. The source is an adult who received the AZD1222 COVID-19 vaccine. Each CDR3 is given with its conserved first and last residue. Each record gives: V gene, D gene, clone size, J gene, CDR3 protein, CDR3 DNA. A D gene is named only where the DNA matches it firmly. Rows give clone size only sometimes, using once, few, many, or a class for an expanded clone.

V: TRBV4-2; D: -; size: once; J: TRBJ2-2; CDR3: CASNPGNTGELFF; DNA: TGTGCCAGCAACCCGGGAAACACCGGGGAGCTGTTTTTT
V: TRBV28; D: -; size: -; J: TRBJ2-1; CDR3: CASSPLAEPYNEQFF; DNA: TGTGCCAGCAGTCCCCTCGCGGAGCCCTACAATGAGCAGTTCTTC
V: TRBV7-2; D: TRBD2; size: -; J: TRBJ2-1; CDR3: CASGTSGYSYNEQFF; DNA: TGTGCCAGCGGGACTAGCGGCTACTCCTACAATGAGCAGTTCTTC
V: TRBV4-3; D: -; size: -; J: TRBJ1-2; CDR3: CASSQDMTNYGYTF; DNA: TGCGCCAGCAGCCAAGACATGACTAACTATGGCTACACCTTC
V: TRBV3-1/TRBV3-2; D: -; size: once; J: TRBJ1-5; CDR3: CASSQSKDGSNQPQHF; DNA: TGTGCCAGCAGCCAATCAAAGGACGGTTCGAATCAGCCCCAGCATTTT
V: TRBV9; D: -; size: -; J: TRBJ1-3; CDR3: CASSVEWSGNTIYF; DNA: TGTGCCAGCAGCGTAGAATGGTCTGGAAACACCATATATTTT
V: TRBV9; D: -; size: -; J: TRBJ2-1; CDR3: CASSWGDEQFF; DNA: TGTGCCAGCAGTTGGGGCGATGAGCAGTTCTTC
V: TRBV5-4; D: -; size: few; J: TRBJ1-4; CDR3: CASSRATGTPRGEKLFF; DNA: TGTGCCAGCAGCCGAGCAACGGGGACACCTCGAGGGGAAAAACTGTTTTTT
V: TRBV28; D: TRBD2; size: -; J: TRBJ2-3; CDR3: CASRVAGEVDTQYF; DNA: TGTGCCAGCAGAGTAGCGGGAGAGGTAGATACGCAGTATTTT
V: TRBV5-5; D: -; size: -; J: TRBJ2-3; CDR3: CASIPGGEVADTQYF; DNA: TGTGCCAGCATCCCGGGGGGCGAAGTGGCAGATACGCAGTATTTT
V: TRBV5-1; D: TRBD2; size: -; J: TRBJ2-3; CDR3: CASSLIGTSGGITDTQYF; DNA: TGCGCCAGCAGCTTAATCGGGACTAGCGGGGGAATCACAGATACGCAGTATTTT
V: TRBV7-6; D: -; size: -; J: TRBJ2-7; CDR3: CASAGTDSYEQYF; DNA: TGTGCCAGCGCAGGGACGGACTCCTACGAGCAGTACTTC
V: TRBV5-1; D: -; size: -; J: TRBJ1-2; CDR3: CASSPVRGYGYTF; DNA: TGCGCCAGCAGCCCGGTCAGGGGATATGGCTACACCTTC
V: TRBV19; D: TRBD2; size: -; J: TRBJ2-2; CDR3: CASSILPRGGRYTGELFF; DNA: TGTGCCAGTAGTATACTCCCCAGGGGCGGGAGGTACACCGGGGAGCTGTTTTTT
V: TRBV5-6; D: -; size: -; J: TRBJ1-1; CDR3: CASTPRTGWATEAFF; DNA: TGTGCCAGCACCCCCAGAACAGGGTGGGCCACTGAAGCTTTCTTT
V: TRBV5-6; D: -; size: -; J: TRBJ1-6; CDR3: CASSLDTRDSPLHF; DNA: TGTGCCAGCAGCCTGGACACTCGAGATTCACCCCTCCACTTT
V: TRBV3-1/TRBV3-2; D: -; size: -; J: TRBJ1-1; CDR3: CASSVRTGWAFF; DNA: TGTGCCAGCAGCGTCCGGACCGGGTGGGCTTTCTTT
V: TRBV12-3/TRBV12-4; D: -; size: -; J: TRBJ1-4; CDR3: CASSISSFGKLFF; DNA: TGTGCCAGCAGTATCAGTAGCTTCGGAAAACTGTTTTTT
V: TRBV6-5; D: -; size: -; J: TRBJ1-1; CDR3: CASSYSQPEGTEAFF; DNA: TGTGCCAGCAGTTACTCCCAGCCCGAGGGAACTGAAGCTTTCTTT
V: TRBV9; D: -; size: -; J: TRBJ1-1; CDR3: CASSVASTTEAFF; DNA: TGTGCCAGCAGCGTAGCCAGTACCACTGAAGCTTTCTTT
V: TRBV4-3; D: -; size: -; J: TRBJ1-1; CDR3: CASSISGANTEAFF; DNA: TGCGCCAGCAGCATCTCAGGGGCGAACACTGAAGCTTTCTTT
V: TRBV18; D: -; size: -; J: TRBJ2-1; CDR3: CASSPQDSDEQFF; DNA: TGTGCCAGCTCACCCCAGGACAGCGATGAGCAGTTCTTC
V: TRBV5-1; D: -; size: once; J: TRBJ2-3; CDR3: CASSLERPASTDTQYF; DNA: TGCGCCAGCAGCTTGGAACGCCCGGCCAGCACAGATACGCAGTATTTT
V: TRBV5-1; D: TRBD1; size: -; J: TRBJ2-1; CDR3: CASSLPQGVNEQFF; DNA: TGCGCCAGCAGCTTACCACAGGGGGTCAATGAGCAGTTCTTC
V: TRBV10-3; D: -; size: -; J: TRBJ2-7; CDR3: CAISPGFSYEQYF; DNA: TGTGCCATCAGTCCAGGGTTTTCCTACGAGCAGTACTTC
V: TRBV7-9; D: -; size: -; J: TRBJ1-2; CDR3: CATQESPGNYGYTF; DNA: TGTGCCACCCAAGAGTCTCCAGGGAACTATGGCTACACCTTC
V: TRBV6-2/TRBV6-3; D: -; size: -; J: TRBJ2-3; CDR3: CASSYGGTDTQYF; DNA: TGTGCCAGCAGTTACGGGGGCACAGATACGCAGTATTTT
V: TRBV28; D: TRBD2; size: few; J: TRBJ2-7; CDR3: CASRTSGSYEQYF; DNA: TGTGCCAGCAGGACTAGCGGGAGCTACGAGCAGTACTTC
V: TRBV6-5; D: -; size: -; J: TRBJ2-7; CDR3: CASSYSISQTYEQYF; DNA: TGTGCCAGCAGTTACTCGATAAGCCAAACATACGAGCAGTACTTC
V: TRBV2; D: -; size: -; J: TRBJ2-7; CDR3: CASSPHSEQYF; DNA: TGTGCCAGCAGTCCGCATTCCGAGCAGTACTTC
V: TRBV4-2; D: -; size: once; J: TRBJ2-3; CDR3: CASSQPVSTDTQYF; DNA: TGTGCCAGCAGCCAACCTGTGAGCACAGATACGCAGTATTTT
V: TRBV12-5; D: -; size: once; J: TRBJ1-6; CDR3: CASGSDTAYNSPLHF; DNA: TGTGCTAGTGGATCCGACACGGCCTATAATTCACCCCTCCACTTT
V: TRBV4-1; D: -; size: -; J: TRBJ1-5; CDR3: CASSPGPGGSGNQPQHF; DNA: TGCGCCAGCAGCCCCGGCCCCGGGGGATCTGGCAATCAGCCCCAGCATTTT
V: TRBV5-1; D: -; size: -; J: TRBJ1-2; CDR3: CASSLYGPRDGNYGYTF; DNA: TGCGCCAGCAGCTTGTACGGCCCCCGGGATGGTAACTATGGCTACACCTTC
V: TRBV13; D: TRBD2; size: -; J: TRBJ2-7; CDR3: CASSSSGTLAGEQYF; DNA: TGTGCCAGCAGCTCTAGCGGAACCCTGGCGGGAGAGCAGTACTTC
V: TRBV7-2; D: -; size: -; J: TRBJ2-7; CDR3: CASSLAGAGEQYF; DNA: TGTGCCAGCAGCTTAGCAGGGGCCGGCGAGCAGTACTTC
V: TRBV12-3/TRBV12-4; D: -; size: few; J: TRBJ1-1; CDR3: CASSLGPNTEAFF; DNA: TGTGCCAGCAGTCTCGGGCCCAACACTGAAGCTTTCTTT
V: TRBV7-9; D: -; size: -; J: TRBJ2-7; CDR3: CASSPAGAGSYEQYF; DNA: TGTGCCAGCAGCCCGGCGGGGGCTGGATCCTACGAGCAGTACTTC
V: TRBV29-1; D: -; size: -; J: TRBJ1-1; CDR3: CSVERRLNTEAFF; DNA: TGCAGCGTTGAACGGCGCCTGAACACTGAAGCTTTCTTT
V: TRBV6-5; D: -; size: -; J: TRBJ1-1; CDR3: CASRLLQGSLAFF; DNA: TGTGCCAGCAGGCTCCTACAGGGAAGCTTGGCTTTCTTT
V: TRBV28; D: -; size: -; J: TRBJ1-1; CDR3: CASSLDRYTEAFF; DNA: TGTGCCAGCAGCCTCGACAGATACACTGAAGCTTTCTTT
V: TRBV5-4; D: -; size: -; J: TRBJ2-7; CDR3: CASSSQRGAPGEQYF; DNA: TGTGCCAGCAGCTCCCAGAGGGGGGCTCCCGGGGAGCAGTACTTC
V: TRBV24-1; D: -; size: -; J: TRBJ2-1; CDR3: CATSDSRRGGSINEQFF; DNA: TGTGCCACCAGTGACTCCAGACGGGGAGGCAGTATCAATGAGCAGTTCTTC
V: TRBV19; D: -; size: -; J: TRBJ2-1; CDR3: CASSIAPGGSNEQFF; DNA: TGTGCCAGTAGTATAGCTCCAGGGGGGAGCAATGAGCAGTTCTTC
V: TRBV7-9; D: -; size: -; J: TRBJ1-4; CDR3: CASSLYLASFDEKLFF; DNA: TGTGCCAGCAGCTTATACCTGGCCTCGTTCGATGAAAAACTGTTTTTT
V: TRBV28; D: TRBD1; size: -; J: TRBJ1-5; CDR3: CASSPHLGQGGQPQHF; DNA: TGTGCCAGCAGTCCCCATCTTGGACAGGGAGGTCAGCCCCAGCATTTT